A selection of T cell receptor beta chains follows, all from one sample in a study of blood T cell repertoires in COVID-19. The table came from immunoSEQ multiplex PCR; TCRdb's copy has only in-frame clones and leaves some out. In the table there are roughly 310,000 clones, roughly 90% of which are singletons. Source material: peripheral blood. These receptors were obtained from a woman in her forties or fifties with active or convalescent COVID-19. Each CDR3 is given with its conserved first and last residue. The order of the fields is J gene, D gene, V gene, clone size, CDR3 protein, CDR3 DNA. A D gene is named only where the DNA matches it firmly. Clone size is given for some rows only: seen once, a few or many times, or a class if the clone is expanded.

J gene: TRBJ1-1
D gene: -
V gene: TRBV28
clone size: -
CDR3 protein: CASSLTGVMNTEAFF
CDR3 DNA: TGTGCCAGCAGTTTAACGGGGGTGATGAACACTGAAGCTTTCTTT

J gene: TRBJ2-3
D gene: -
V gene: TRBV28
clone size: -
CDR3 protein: CASSKFGADGLDTQYF
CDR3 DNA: TGTGCCAGCAGTAAATTTGGGGCGGATGGTTTGGATACGCAGTATTTT

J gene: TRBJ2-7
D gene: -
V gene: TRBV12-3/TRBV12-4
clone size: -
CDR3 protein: CASSSGGAYEQYF
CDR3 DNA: TGTGCCAGCAGCTCCGGGGGAGCCTACGAGCAGTACTTC

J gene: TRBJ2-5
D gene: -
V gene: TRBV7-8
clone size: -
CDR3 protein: CASSPTNGETQYF
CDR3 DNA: TGTGCCAGCAGCCCTACGAACGGTGAGACCCAGTACTTC

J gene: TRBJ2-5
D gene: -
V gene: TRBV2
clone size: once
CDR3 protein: CASSEGRGVGETQYF
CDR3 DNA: TGTGCCAGCAGTGAGGGCAGGGGAGTTGGAGAGACCCAGTACTTC

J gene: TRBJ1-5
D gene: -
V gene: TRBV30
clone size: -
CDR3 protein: CAGGVNQPQHF
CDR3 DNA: TGTGCCGGAGGCGTCAATCAGCCCCAGCATTTT

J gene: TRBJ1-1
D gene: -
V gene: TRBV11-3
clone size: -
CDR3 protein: CASSLQGAGDTEAFF
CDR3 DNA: TGTGCCAGCAGCTTACAGGGCGCGGGGGACACTGAAGCTTTCTTT

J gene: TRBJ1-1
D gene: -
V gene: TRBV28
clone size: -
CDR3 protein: CASRGNAGTEAFF
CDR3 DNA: TGTGCCAGCAGGGGAAATGCGGGCACTGAAGCTTTCTTT

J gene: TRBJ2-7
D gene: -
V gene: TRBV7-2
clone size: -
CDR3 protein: CASSLPNTGEQYF
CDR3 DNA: TGTGCCAGCAGCTTACCTAACACAGGCGAGCAGTACTTC

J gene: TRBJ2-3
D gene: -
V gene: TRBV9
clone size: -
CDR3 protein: CASSRGDTQYF
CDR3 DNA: TGTGCCAGCAGTAGAGGAGATACGCAGTATTTT

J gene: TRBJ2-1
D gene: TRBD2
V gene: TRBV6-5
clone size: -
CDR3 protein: CASSLAGANDEQFF
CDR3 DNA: TGTGCCAGCAGTTTAGCGGGAGCGAATGATGAGCAGTTCTTC

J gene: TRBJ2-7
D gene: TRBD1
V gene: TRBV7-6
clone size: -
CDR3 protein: CASSPGQGAQNEQYF
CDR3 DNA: TGTGCCAGCAGCCCGGGACAGGGGGCGCAAAACGAGCAGTACTTC

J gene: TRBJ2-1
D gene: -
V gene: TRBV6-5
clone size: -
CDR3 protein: CASSYGPGGSYNEQFF
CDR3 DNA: TGTGCCAGCAGTTACGGCCCAGGAGGCTCCTACAATGAGCAGTTCTTC

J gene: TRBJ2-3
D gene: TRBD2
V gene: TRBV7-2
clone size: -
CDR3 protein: CASSPPGLAARTDTQYF
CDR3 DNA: TGTGCCAGCAGCCCGCCGGGACTAGCTGCCCGAACAGATACGCAGTATTTT

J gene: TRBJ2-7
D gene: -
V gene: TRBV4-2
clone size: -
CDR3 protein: CASSQPANSYEQYF
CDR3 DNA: TGTGCCAGCAGCCAGCCCGCGAACTCCTACGAGCAGTACTTC

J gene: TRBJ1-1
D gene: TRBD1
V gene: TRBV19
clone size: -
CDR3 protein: CASRPGQGAGAFF
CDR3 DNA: TGTGCCAGTCGTCCCGGACAGGGGGCAGGAGCTTTCTTT

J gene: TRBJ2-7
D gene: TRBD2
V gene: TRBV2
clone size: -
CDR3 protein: CASSAERGGEQYF
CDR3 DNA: TGTGCCAGCAGTGCAGAGCGGGGAGGTGAGCAGTACTTC

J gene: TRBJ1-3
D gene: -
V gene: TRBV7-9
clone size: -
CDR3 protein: CASMPGSGNTIYF
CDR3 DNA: TGTGCCAGCATGCCAGGCTCTGGAAACACCATATATTTT

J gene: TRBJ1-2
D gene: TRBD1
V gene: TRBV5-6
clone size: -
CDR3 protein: CASSLPGTGAYGYTF
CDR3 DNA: TGTGCCAGCAGCTTGCCCGGTACAGGGGCCTATGGCTACACCTTC

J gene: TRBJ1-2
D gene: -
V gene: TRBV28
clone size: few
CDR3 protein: CASRRNRGTDGYTF
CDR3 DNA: TGTGCCAGCAGACGTAACCGAGGTACTGATGGCTACACCTTC

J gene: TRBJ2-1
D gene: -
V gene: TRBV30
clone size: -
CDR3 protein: CAWSPSGGAYNEQFF
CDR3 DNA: TGTGCCTGGAGCCCGAGTGGGGGGGCGTACAATGAGCAGTTCTTC

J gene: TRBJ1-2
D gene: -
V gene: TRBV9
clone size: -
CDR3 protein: CASSVVGGSGYTF
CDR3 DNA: TGTGCCAGCAGCGTAGTTGGAGGGAGCGGCTACACCTTC

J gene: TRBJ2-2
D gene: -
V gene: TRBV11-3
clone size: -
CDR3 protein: CASSLQSTGELFF
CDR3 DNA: TGTGCCAGCAGCTTGCAGTCCACCGGGGAGCTGTTTTTT

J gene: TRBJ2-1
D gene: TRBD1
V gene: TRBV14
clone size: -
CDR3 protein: CASSQSSGTVYNEQFF
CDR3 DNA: TGTGCCAGCAGCCAGTCTTCCGGGACAGTCTACAATGAGCAGTTCTTC